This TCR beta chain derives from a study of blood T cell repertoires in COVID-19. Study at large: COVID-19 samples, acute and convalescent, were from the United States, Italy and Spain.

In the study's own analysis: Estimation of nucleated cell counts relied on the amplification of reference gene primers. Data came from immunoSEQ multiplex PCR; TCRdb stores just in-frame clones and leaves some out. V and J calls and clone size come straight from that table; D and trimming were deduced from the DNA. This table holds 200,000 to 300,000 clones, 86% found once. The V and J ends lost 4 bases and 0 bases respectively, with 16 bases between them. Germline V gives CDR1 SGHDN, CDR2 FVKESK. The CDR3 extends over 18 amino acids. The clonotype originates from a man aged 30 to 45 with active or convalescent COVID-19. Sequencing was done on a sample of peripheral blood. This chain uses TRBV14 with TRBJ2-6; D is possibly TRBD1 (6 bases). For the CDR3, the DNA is TGTGCCAGCAGCCTGGGGCAGGGGTCCAGCTCTGGGGCCAACGTCCTGACTTTC. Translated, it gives CASSLGQGSSSGANVLTF.